This is a list of T cell receptor beta chains from one sample in a study of T-cell reconstitution after alpha-beta-depleted transplantation in children. Each CDR3 protein gets one entry after TCRdb re-called the PCR reads with MiXCR. The repertoire holds more than 200,000 distinct CDR3 sequences, with around a sixth as singletons. The material was PBMCs, mostly from graft donor cells, obtained 360 days after TCRalphabeta/CD19-depleted stem cell transplant. All receptors derive from a male patient aged 2 to 10 who had a stem cell transplant for acute lymphoblastic leukemia, so the T cells may come from the graft donor. The CDR3 runs from the conserved cysteine through the conserved F or W. Each record gives: CDR3 DNA, CDR3 protein, V gene, D gene, J gene, clone size. A D gene is named only where the DNA matches it firmly. Some rows mark clone size as missing; the rest say once, few, many or name a class of expanded clone.

TGTGCCAGCAGCTTAGAAGACAGCTCTGGGGCCAACGTCCTGACTTTC	CASSLEDSSGANVLTF	TRBV11-2	NA	TRBJ2-6	many
TGTGCCAGCAGCTTAGAACGGCGGGAGGTAGCAGATACGCAGTATTTT	CASSLERREVADTQYF	TRBV7-2	TRBD2	TRBJ2-3	NA
TGCAGTGCTACCCTAGCCTACCAAGAGACCCAGTACTTC	CSATLAYQETQYF	TRBV20-1	NA	TRBJ2-5	NA
TGTGCCAGCAGTTACGAAGGGGGGGGGTATGAGCAGTTCTTC	CASSYEGGGYEQFF	TRBV6-2/TRBV6-3	NA	TRBJ2-1	NA
TGTGCCAGCAGCCTAACCACTGGGGGCCCGGGGGATCAGCCCCAGCATTTT	CASSLTTGGPGDQPQHF	TRBV7-2	NA	TRBJ1-5	NA
TGCAGTGCTAGTCCCACAAGAGGGTCCTCTGGAAACACCATATATTTT	CSASPTRGSSGNTIYF	TRBV20-1	NA	TRBJ1-3	few
TGTGCCAGCAGTTTGGAGGGGGAATACACAGATACGCAGTATTTT	CASSLEGEYTDTQYF	TRBV12-3/TRBV12-4	NA	TRBJ2-3	NA
TGCGCCAGCAGCTTGTTAAACTACCCCCGGCCGTTCTTC	CASSLLNYPRPFF	TRBV5-1	NA	TRBJ2-1	NA
TGTGCCAGTAGTATTCGGAGGGCAAGCAATCAGCCCCAGCATTTT	CASSIRRASNQPQHF	TRBV19	NA	TRBJ1-5	NA
TGCAGTGCTGGCCAAACAACCACCTACGAGCAGTACTTC	CSAGQTTTYEQYF	TRBV20-1	NA	TRBJ2-7	NA
TGTGCTAGTGGTTTGGTACGGTCTCCTTACGAGCAGTACTTC	CASGLVRSPYEQYF	TRBV12-5	NA	TRBJ2-7	few
TGTGCCGTAAACACCCGGGGGGCCCCCGCAGATACGCAGTATTTT	CAVNTRGAPADTQYF	TRBV10-3	NA	TRBJ2-3	few
TGTGCCAGCAGCCAAACTCCGGGAAGGAACACCGGGGAGCTGTTTTTT	CASSQTPGRNTGELFF	TRBV4-2	NA	TRBJ2-2	few
TGTGCCAGCAGCTTAAGACTAGCGGGGGGGTCCTACAATGAGCAGTTCTTC	CASSLRLAGGSYNEQFF	TRBV7-8	TRBD2	TRBJ2-1	NA
TGCAGTGCTAGAGATCTAGCGGCTTCAACAGATACGCAGTATTTT	CSARDLAASTDTQYF	TRBV20-1	TRBD2	TRBJ2-3	few
TGTGCCAGCAGCTTGTTTTCGGGAGGCAATCAGCCCCAGCATTTT	CASSLFSGGNQPQHF	TRBV5-6	NA	TRBJ1-5	few
TGTGCCATCAGTGGTCGGGAGGGGGACGTTAGCTACGAGCAGTACTTC	CAISGREGDVSYEQYF	TRBV10-3	TRBD2	TRBJ2-7	few
TGCAGCGCCCTAGGCCTAACAGGGGTCCCCCAAGAGACCCAGTACTTC	CSALGLTGVPQETQYF	TRBV29-1	TRBD1	TRBJ2-5	NA
TGTGCCAGCAGCCCCCAAGGGGTCCAGTACTTC	CASSPQGVQYF	TRBV7-8	NA	TRBJ2-5	few
TGTGCCAGCAGCTTGGCAGGGACACAGGCAGATACGCAGTATTTT	CASSLAGTQADTQYF	TRBV5-4	NA	TRBJ2-3	few
TGTGCCAGCAGCTCCGGGACAGGAAATAACTATGGCTACACCTTC	CASSSGTGNNYGYTF	TRBV5-5	TRBD1	TRBJ1-2	NA
TGTGCCAGCAGTTTATTCGGTAGAGTGGGAACCGGGGAGCTGTTTTTT	CASSLFGRVGTGELFF	TRBV27	NA	TRBJ2-2	NA
TGTGCCAGCAGCTTGGAACTCCTCACAGATACGCAGTATTTT	CASSLELLTDTQYF	TRBV5-5	NA	TRBJ2-3	many
TGTGCCAGCAGTTTTCTCTACGAGCAGTACTTC	CASSFLYEQYF	TRBV12-3/TRBV12-4	NA	TRBJ2-7	few
TGTGCCTGGAGCCGACCCCGGCTCAGGGGCTCCTCCTACGAGCAGTACTTC	CAWSRPRLRGSSYEQYF	TRBV30	NA	TRBJ2-7	NA
TGCGCCAGCAGCTTCAGGGGTTACACAGATACGCAGTATTTT	CASSFRGYTDTQYF	TRBV5-1	NA	TRBJ2-3	NA
TGTGCCACCAGCACCCGGACAGGGACGTCCTACGAGCAGTACTTC	CATSTRTGTSYEQYF	TRBV15	TRBD1	TRBJ2-7	few
TGTGCCAGCAGCCAAAGCTCCTACGAGCAGTACTTC	CASSQSSYEQYF	TRBV7-2	NA	TRBJ2-7	NA
TGTGCCAGCAGTGAAGGGGGTTTGAGAAACACTGAAGCTTTCTTT	CASSEGGLRNTEAFF	TRBV25-1	NA	TRBJ1-1	NA
TGTGCCAGCAGGGGCCCTGGAAACACCATATATTTT	CASRGPGNTIYF	TRBV28	NA	TRBJ1-3	many
TGTGCCAGCAGCTTTGGCCAGGACGGCTTAAGCACAGATACGCAGTATTTT	CASSFGQDGLSTDTQYF	TRBV5-7	NA	TRBJ2-3	many
TGTGCCATCAGTGAGTCGACGGGGAGGCTAGGGAATGAGCAGTTCTTC	CAISESTGRLGNEQFF	TRBV10-3	NA	TRBJ2-1	once
TGTGCCAGCAGCTTGGTATCCCGCGAGCAGTACTTC	CASSLVSREQYF	TRBV5-4	NA	TRBJ2-7	NA
TGTGCCAGCAGGGACGGTGCAGATACGCAGTATTTT	CASRDGADTQYF	TRBV2	NA	TRBJ2-3	many
TGTGCCAGCAGCGCGGGGACAGCCTATAATTCACCCCTCCACTTT	CASSAGTAYNSPLHF	TRBV9	TRBD1	TRBJ1-6	NA
TGTGCCAGCAGCGATACAGGGGTTGTGACCGGGGAGCTGTTTTTT	CASSDTGVVTGELFF	TRBV5-5	TRBD1	TRBJ2-2	NA
TGTGCCAGCAGTTACAGGGAACCCGGGGAGCTGTTTTTT	CASSYREPGELFF	TRBV6-6	NA	TRBJ2-2	NA
TGTGCCAGCAGCCGGGATCTCGGGAACATTCAGTACTTC	CASSRDLGNIQYF	TRBV7-8	NA	TRBJ2-4	few
TGTGCCAGCAGCCACATTTCGACAGGGTTTCAAGGCTACACCTTC	CASSHISTGFQGYTF	TRBV7-8	TRBD1	TRBJ1-2	many
TGCGCCAGCAGCCCGGACAGAGACTCCTACGAGCAGTACTTC	CASSPDRDSYEQYF	TRBV5-1	NA	TRBJ2-7	many
TGTGCCAGCACCCAAGCGGGGGGGCCTGGGGAGCTGTTTTTT	CASTQAGGPGELFF	TRBV6-1	TRBD2	TRBJ2-2	few
TGCAGCGTCCCCGTAACCGCGGGACAGGGGCTCTCCTACGAGCAGTACTTC	CSVPVTAGQGLSYEQYF	TRBV29-1	TRBD1	TRBJ2-7	NA
TGTGCCAGCAGCCTATTGCCGCGGGACATTGCGAACACCGGGGAGCTGTTTTTT	CASSLLPRDIANTGELFF	TRBV27	NA	TRBJ2-2	NA
TGTGCCAGCAGCTTGGAACAGGGGGTGAAGCTGTTTTTT	CASSLEQGVKLFF	TRBV11-2	TRBD1	TRBJ2-2	NA
TGCGCCAGCGGGGACAGGTTGAACACTGAAGCTTTCTTT	CASGDRLNTEAFF	TRBV5-1	TRBD1	TRBJ1-1	few
TGTGCCAGCAGTTTATTGGGGCAAGAGGTATACGAGCAGTACTTC	CASSLLGQEVYEQYF	TRBV28	NA	TRBJ2-7	few
TGTGCCAGCAGCGACTCTGGCGGGGGCGTAGATACGCAGTATTTT	CASSDSGGGVDTQYF	TRBV2	NA	TRBJ2-3	many
TGTGCCTGGAGTGTCCTGCACGGTGGAAATGGCTACACCTTC	CAWSVLHGGNGYTF	TRBV30	NA	TRBJ1-2	NA
TGCCGAGGACACCTGAACACTGAAGCTCTCTTT	CRGHLNTEALF	TRBV20-1	NA	TRBJ1-1	many